A single T cell receptor (beta chain) is shown here with its context. The sample is drawn from a study of control samples from healthy donors and cancer patients. Profiling relied on immunoSEQ multiplex PCR, and the TCRdb table lists in-frame clones only, not all of them. Altogether 160,000 or so clones are present, 95% to 96% being singletons, with the ten largest covering about 0.94%. From germline, CDR1 is SGHRS and CDR2 YFSETQ. V was cut by 2 bases and J by 4 bases, with 10 bases left in between. There are 14 residues in the CDR3. This clonotype was sampled from a woman aged 30 to 39 in good health. The sequenced material came from blood. V gene TRBV5-1 combines with J gene TRBJ2-1, with D tentatively TRBD1 or TRBD2 (5 bases each). CDR3 bases: TGCGCCAGCAGCTTCCGGGACCAATACAATGAGCAGTTCTTC. Encoded protein: CASSFRDQYNEQFF.